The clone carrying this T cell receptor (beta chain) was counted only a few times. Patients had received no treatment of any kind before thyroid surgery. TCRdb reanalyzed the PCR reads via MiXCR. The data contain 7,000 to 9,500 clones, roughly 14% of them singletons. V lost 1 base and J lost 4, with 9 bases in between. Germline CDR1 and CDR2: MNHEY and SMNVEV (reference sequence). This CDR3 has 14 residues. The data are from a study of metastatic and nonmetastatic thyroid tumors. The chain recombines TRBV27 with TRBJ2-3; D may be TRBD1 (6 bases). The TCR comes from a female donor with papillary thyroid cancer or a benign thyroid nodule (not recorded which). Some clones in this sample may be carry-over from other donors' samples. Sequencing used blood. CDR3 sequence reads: CASSLFSGADTQYF. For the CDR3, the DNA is TGTGCCAGCAGTTTATTCTCAGGGGCAGATACGCAGTATTTT.